The sequence of this T cell receptor beta chain was determined in a study of blood T cell repertoires in COVID-19. Assignments of participants to cohorts depended upon their own reported clinical history. CDR1 is SGHTA and CDR2 is FQGNSA in the germline V gene. The CDR3 totals 14 residues. The ends were cut back, 2 bases at V and 1 base at J, with 7 bases in the middle. Sequencing used immunoSEQ multiplex PCR; TCRdb keeps in-frame clones, though not all of them. Of a few hundred thousand clones listed, approximately 80% are singletons. The source is a woman between 40 and 50 years old with acute COVID-19. The chain uses TRBV7-2 and TRBJ2-3; a weak D match, TRBD2 (5 bases). Sequenced input: PBMCs or T cells enriched from blood (not recorded which). The CDR3 reads CASSLHGGTDTQYF. The CDR3 DNA follows: TGTGCCAGCAGCTTACACGGGGGCACAGATACGCAGTATTTT.